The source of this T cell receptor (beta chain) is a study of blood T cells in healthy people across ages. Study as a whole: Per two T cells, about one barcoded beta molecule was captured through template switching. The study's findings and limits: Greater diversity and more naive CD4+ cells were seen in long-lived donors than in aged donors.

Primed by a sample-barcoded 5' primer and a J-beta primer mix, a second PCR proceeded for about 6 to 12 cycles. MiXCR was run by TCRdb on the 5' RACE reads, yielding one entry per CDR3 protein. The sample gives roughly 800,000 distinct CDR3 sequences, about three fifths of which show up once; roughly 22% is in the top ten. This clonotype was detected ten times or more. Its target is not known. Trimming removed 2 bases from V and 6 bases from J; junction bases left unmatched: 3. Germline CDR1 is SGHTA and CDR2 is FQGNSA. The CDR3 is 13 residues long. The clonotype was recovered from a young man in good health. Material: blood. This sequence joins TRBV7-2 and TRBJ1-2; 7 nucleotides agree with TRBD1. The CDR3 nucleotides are TGTGCCAGCAGCTTAAACAGGGGTGATGGCTACACCTTC. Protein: CASSLNRGDGYTF.